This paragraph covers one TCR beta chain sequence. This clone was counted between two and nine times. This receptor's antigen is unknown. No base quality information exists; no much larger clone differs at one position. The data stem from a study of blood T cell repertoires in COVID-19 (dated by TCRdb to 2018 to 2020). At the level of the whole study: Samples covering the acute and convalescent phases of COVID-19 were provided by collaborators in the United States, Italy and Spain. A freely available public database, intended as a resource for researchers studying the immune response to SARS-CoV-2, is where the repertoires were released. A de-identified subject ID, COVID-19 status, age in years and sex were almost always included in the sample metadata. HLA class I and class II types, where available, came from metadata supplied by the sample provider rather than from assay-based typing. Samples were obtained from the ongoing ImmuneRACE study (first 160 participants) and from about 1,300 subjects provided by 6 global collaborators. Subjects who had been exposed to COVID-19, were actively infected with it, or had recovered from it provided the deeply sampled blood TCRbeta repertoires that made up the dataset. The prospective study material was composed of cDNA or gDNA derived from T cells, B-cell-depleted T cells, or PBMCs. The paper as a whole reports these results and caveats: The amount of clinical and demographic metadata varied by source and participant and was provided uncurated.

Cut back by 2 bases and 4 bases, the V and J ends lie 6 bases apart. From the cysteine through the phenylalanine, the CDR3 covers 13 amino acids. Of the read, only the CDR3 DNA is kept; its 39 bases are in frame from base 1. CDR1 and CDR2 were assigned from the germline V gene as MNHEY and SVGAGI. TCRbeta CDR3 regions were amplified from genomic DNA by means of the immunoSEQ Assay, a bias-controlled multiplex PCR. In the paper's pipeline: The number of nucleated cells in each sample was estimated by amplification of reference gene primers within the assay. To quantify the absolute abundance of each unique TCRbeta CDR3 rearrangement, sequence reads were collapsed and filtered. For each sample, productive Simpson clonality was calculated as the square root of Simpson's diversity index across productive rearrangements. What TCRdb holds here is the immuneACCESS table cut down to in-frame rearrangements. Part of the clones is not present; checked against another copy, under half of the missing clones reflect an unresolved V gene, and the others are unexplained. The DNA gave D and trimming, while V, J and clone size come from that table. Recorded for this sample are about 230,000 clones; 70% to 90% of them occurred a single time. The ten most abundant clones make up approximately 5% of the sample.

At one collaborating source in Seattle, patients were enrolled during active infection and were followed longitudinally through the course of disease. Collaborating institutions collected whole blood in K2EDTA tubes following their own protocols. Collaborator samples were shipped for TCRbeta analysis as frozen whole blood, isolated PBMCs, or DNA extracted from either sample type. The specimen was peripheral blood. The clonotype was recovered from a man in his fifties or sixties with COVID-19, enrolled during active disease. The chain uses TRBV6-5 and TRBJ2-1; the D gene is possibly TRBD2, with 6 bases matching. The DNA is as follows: TGTGCCAGCAGTTACGGGGGGTACAATGAGCAGTTCTTC. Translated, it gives CASSYGGYNEQFF.